One T cell receptor beta chain is described in this entry. Assay: immunoSEQ multiplex PCR; the TCRdb copy retains only in-frame clones and omits some. The profile shows 75,000 to 100,000 clones, roughly 94% of them singletons. CDR1 and CDR2 from the germline V gene are LNHDA and SQIVND (reference sequence). V gave up 6 bases and J gave up 2 bases, with 18 bases separating them. The CDR3 extends over 16 amino acids. This entry belongs to a study of technical replicates of blood from a handful of donors. Input material: T cells isolated from PBMCs. This TCR was recovered from a human donor in good health. This chain joins TRBV19 and TRBJ2-3; D is perhaps TRBD2 (5 bases). The CDR3 sequence: CASRAITGLATDTQYF. The DNA for the CDR3 is TGTGCCAGTAGGGCTATTACGGGATTGGCCACAGATACGCAGTATTTT.